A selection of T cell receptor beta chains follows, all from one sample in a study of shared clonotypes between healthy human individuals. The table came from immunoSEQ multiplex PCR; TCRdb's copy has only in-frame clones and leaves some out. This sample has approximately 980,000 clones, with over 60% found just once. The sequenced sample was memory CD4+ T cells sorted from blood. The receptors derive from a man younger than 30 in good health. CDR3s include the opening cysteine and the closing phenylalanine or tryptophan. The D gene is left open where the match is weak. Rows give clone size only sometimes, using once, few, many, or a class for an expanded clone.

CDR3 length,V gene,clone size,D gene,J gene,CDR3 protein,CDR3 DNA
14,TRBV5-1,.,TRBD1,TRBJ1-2,CASSLEGANYGYTF,TGCGCCAGCAGCTTGGAGGGGGCAAACTATGGCTACACCTTC
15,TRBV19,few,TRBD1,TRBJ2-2,CASSTTGVNTGELFF,TGTGCCAGTAGTACGACAGGGGTTAACACCGGGGAGCTGTTTTTT
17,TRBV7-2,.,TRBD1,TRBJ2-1,CASSLVTGGGPMNEQFF,TGTGCCAGCAGCTTAGTGACAGGGGGTGGACCTATGAATGAGCAGTTCTTC
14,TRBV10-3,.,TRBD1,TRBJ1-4,CAISRTGENEKLFF,TGTGCCATCAGTCGGACAGGGGAAAATGAAAAACTGTTTTTT
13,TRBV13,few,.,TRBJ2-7,CASSLDPSYEQYF,TGTGCCAGCAGCTTAGATCCTTCCTACGAGCAGTACTTC
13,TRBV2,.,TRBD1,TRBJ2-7,CASSRDRATAGDF,TGTGCCAGCAGCCGGGACAGGGCTACGGCGGGGGACTTC
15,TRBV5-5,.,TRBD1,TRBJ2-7,CASSLAWGQGLEQYF,TGTGCCAGCAGCTTAGCGTGGGGACAGGGTTTAGAGCAGTACTTC
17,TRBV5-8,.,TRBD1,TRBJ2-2,CASTNAQGRLNTGELFF,TGTGCCAGCACCAACGCACAGGGGCGCTTGAACACCGGGGAGCTGTTTTTT
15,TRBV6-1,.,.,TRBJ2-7,CASSVLWGPASEQYF,TGTGCCAGCAGTGTCCTCTGGGGGCCCGCAAGCGAGCAGTACTTC
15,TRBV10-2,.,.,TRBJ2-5,CASSDQSRGSNAQYF,TGCGCCAGCAGTGACCAAAGCCGGGGGAGTAACGCCCAGTACTTC
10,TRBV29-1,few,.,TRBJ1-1,CSVEEREAFF,TGCAGCGTTGAGGAGCGTGAAGCTTTCTTT
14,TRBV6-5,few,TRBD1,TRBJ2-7,CASSHRGISYEQYF,TGTGCCAGCAGCCACAGGGGTATTTCCTACGAGCAGTACTTC
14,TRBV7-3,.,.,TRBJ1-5,CASSLENLSQPQHF,TGTGCCAGCAGCCTAGAGAATCTGAGCCAGCCCCAGCATTTT
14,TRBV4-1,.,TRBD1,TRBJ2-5,CASSRNRGSETQYF,TGCGCCAGCAGTCGCAACAGGGGTAGCGAGACCCAGTACTTC
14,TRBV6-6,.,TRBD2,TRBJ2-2,CATTSGMNTGELFF,TGTGCCACAACTAGCGGGATGAACACCGGGGAGCTGTTTTTT
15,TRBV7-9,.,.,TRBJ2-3,CASSPSSGATDTQYF,TGTGCCAGCAGCCCAAGTTCCGGGGCCACAGATACGCAGTATTTT
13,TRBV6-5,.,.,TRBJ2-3,CASRSPGAETQYF,TGTGCCAGCAGATCTCCGGGTGCAGAGACGCAGTATTTT
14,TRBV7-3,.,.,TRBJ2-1,CASSLSGLNNEQFF,TGTGCCAGCAGCTTATCGGGACTTAACAATGAGCAGTTCTTC
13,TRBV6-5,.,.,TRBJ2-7,CASSYTEDYEQYF,TGTGCCAGCAGTTATACAGAGGACTACGAGCAGTACTTC
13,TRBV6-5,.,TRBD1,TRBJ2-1,CASIDRGGNEQFF,TGTGCCAGCATAGACAGGGGTGGGAATGAGCAGTTCTTC
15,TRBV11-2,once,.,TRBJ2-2,CASSLDGALAGELFF,TGTGCCAGCAGCTTAGATGGGGCTTTGGCCGGGGAGCTGTTTTTT
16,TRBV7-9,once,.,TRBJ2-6,CASSLARDRGANVLTF,TGTGCCAGCAGCTTAGCGCGGGACCGTGGGGCCAACGTCCTGACTTTC
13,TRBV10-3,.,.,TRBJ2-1,CASDDIGYNEQFF,TGTGCCTCGGACGATATAGGGTACAATGAGCAGTTCTTC
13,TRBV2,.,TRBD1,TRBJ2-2,CASRDRAAGELFF,TGTGCCAGCAGGGACAGGGCGGCCGGGGAGCTGTTTTTT
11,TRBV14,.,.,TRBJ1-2,CASSQPAGDTF,TGTGCCAGCAGCCAACCCGCCGGCGACACCTTC
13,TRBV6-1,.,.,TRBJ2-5,CASSPQARETQYF,TGTGCCAGCAGTCCGCAAGCCCGTGAGACCCAGTACTTC
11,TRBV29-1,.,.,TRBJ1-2,CSVELKGGYTF,TGCAGCGTTGAGCTGAAGGGTGGCTACACCTTC
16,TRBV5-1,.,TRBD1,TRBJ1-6,CASSLLTGGSNSPLHF,TGCGCCAGCAGCTTACTGACAGGGGGCTCGAATTCACCCCTCCACTTT
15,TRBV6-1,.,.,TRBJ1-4,CASSEAQRAREKLFF,TGTGCCAGCAGTGAAGCGCAACGGGCGAGGGAAAAACTGTTTTTT
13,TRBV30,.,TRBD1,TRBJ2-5,CAWSGTGLETQYF,TGTGCCTGGAGCGGGACAGGACTCGAGACCCAGTACTTC
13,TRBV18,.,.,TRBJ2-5,CASSMTVQETQYF,TGTGCCAGCTCAATGACAGTCCAAGAGACCCAGTACTTC
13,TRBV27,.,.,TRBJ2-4,CASRGQDKNIQYF,TGTGCCAGCAGAGGGCAGGACAAAAACATTCAGTACTTC
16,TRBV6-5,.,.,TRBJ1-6,CASSLGPMPSRSPLHF,TGTGCCAGCAGTTTGGGACCGATGCCCAGTCGATCACCCCTCCACTTT
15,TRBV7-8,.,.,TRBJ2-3,CASSFDSLRGDTQYF,TGTGCCAGCAGCTTCGACTCCCTCAGGGGAGATACGCAGTATTTT
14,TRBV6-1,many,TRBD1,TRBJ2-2,CASTNRDRTGELFF,TGTGCCAGCACCAATCGGGACAGAACCGGGGAGCTGTTTTTT
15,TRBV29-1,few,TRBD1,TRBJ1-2,CSVAQGAGGNYGYTF,TGCAGCGTTGCTCAGGGGGCAGGAGGGAACTATGGCTACACCTTC
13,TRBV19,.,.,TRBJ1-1,CASRNREGTEAFF,TGTGCCAGTAGAAATCGTGAGGGTACTGAAGCTTTCTTT
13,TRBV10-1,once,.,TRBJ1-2,CASSEQRFSGYTF,TGCGCCAGCAGTGAGCAGAGGTTCTCTGGCTACACCTTC
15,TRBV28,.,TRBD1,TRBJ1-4,CASSLPDRELEKLFF,TGTGCCAGCAGTTTGCCTGACAGGGAATTGGAAAAACTGTTTTTT
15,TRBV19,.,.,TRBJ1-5,CASSPRTDSNQPQHF,TGTGCCAGTAGTCCTCGGACGGATAGCAATCAGCCCCAGCATTTT